The 29 T cell receptor beta chains listed next were all sequenced from one sample in a study of beta chain features in type 1 diabetes. Expressed TCRB transcripts were sequenced after all isolated RNA was converted to cDNA. The repertoire was sequenced with immunoSEQ multiplex PCR; TCRdb's copy has only in-frame clones and lacks some. Here the sample spans hundreds of thousands of clones, approximately 31% being singletons. The sequenced sample was naive CD4+ T cells from blood. These receptors originate from a man between 18 and 35 years old in good health.

The rearrangement links TRBV30 to TRBJ2-2, with 7 nucleotides matching TRBD2. V lost 0 bases, J lost 5 bases, and 12 bases stayed unmatched. Germline V gene lookup returns CDR1 GTSNPN and CDR2 SVGIG (reference sequence). CDR3 size: 17 residues. The CDR3, as DNA: TGTGCCTGGAGTGTACGTCCCGGACTAGTAACGACCGGGGAGCTGTTTTTT. Protein: CAWSVRPGLVTTGELFF.

V and J are TRBV25-1 and TRBJ2-5; D is possibly TRBD1 (6 bases). Trimming shortened V by 8 bases and J by 5 bases, and 12 bases separated the two germline ends. CDR3 length equals 12 residues. Germline V gene data show CDR1 as MGHDK and CDR2 as SYGVNS. CDR3 sequence (DNA): TGTGCCAGCCGGACAGTGGGTGAGACCCAGTACTTC. Translated, it gives CASRTVGETQYF.

This chain joins TRBV30 and TRBJ2-1; D is ambiguous. V was shortened by 4 bases and J by 4 bases, with 14 bases between the two germline ends. Germline CDR1 GTSNPN, CDR2 SVGIG (reference sequence). The CDR3 sequence is 14 residues long. CDR3 sequence reads: CAWMWGLGYNEQFF. The CDR3 DNA reads as TGTGCCTGGATGTGGGGATTGGGATACAATGAGCAGTTCTTC.

This clone came up a few times. The V and J genes are TRBV29-1 and TRBJ2-2; 12 bases line up with TRBD2. Germline values: CDR1 SQVTM, CDR2 ANQGSEA. CDR3 length: 19 amino acids. The junction had 13 bases not matched to a gene; V was cut back by 3 bases and J by 2 bases. The CDR3 DNA sequence: TGCAGCGTTGAGGCCTCCGGGGTGACTAGCGGGGGTAACACCGGGGAGCTGTTTTTT. As protein: CSVEASGVTSGGNTGELFF.

The rearrangement joins TRBV7-9 to TRBJ2-2, with D unresolved. The V gene lost 2 bases and the J gene lost 7 bases, with 17 bases spanning the gap. This CDR3 has 16 amino acids. Germline lookup yields CDR1 SEHNR and CDR2 FQNEAQ (reference sequence). This chain's CDR3 is CASSLTTQSNYGELFF. CDR3 nucleotides: TGTGCCAGCAGCTTAACGACCCAGAGCAACTACGGGGAGCTGTTTTTT.

In its sample, this clone was seen a few times. The chain carries TRBV5-4 and TRBJ2-3, with D possibly TRBD2 on 6 matching bases. The CDR3 has 14 amino acids. V lost 6 bases and J lost 1, with 12 bases in between. Germline V gene sequence: CDR1 SGHNT, CDR2 YYREEE (reference sequence). The CDR3 DNA reads as TGTGCCAGCACCGCGACTAGGGGCACAGATACGCAGTATTTT. The encoded protein is CASTATRGTDTQYF.

In its sample, this clone was seen a few times. The rearrangement uses TRBV7-9 and TRBJ1-1; D is uncertain. This CDR3 comprises 12 residues. Germline V gene lookup returns CDR1 SEHNR and CDR2 FQNEAQ (reference sequence). Trimming left V 5 bases short and J 7 bases short, with 11 bases between. Here the CDR3 reads CASSPEWVEAFF. CDR3 coding DNA: TGTGCCAGCAGCCCGGAATGGGTTGAAGCTTTCTTT.

The chain links TRBV7-2 to TRBJ2-6, with D perhaps TRBD2 (5 bases). This CDR3 contains 16 residues. Trimming took off 1 base at V and 4 bases at J, with 11 bases between the two ends. The germline CDR1 and CDR2 sequences are SGHTA and FQGNSA. CDR3 in amino acids: CASSLVLGSGANVLTF. Written as DNA, the CDR3 is TGTGCCAGCAGCTTAGTTTTAGGGAGCGGGGCCAACGTCCTGACTTTC.

The genes are TRBV30 and TRBJ1-4, with D possibly TRBD1 on 5 matching bases. The CDR3 consists of 14 residues. The V gene lost 0 bases and the J gene lost 8 bases, with 13 bases spanning the gap. Looked up from germline, CDR1 is GTSNPN and CDR2 is SVGIG (reference sequence). The CDR3 DNA reads as TGTGCCTGGAGTGTAGGCAGGGTGAGCGAAAAACTGTTTTTT. Protein sequence: CAWSVGRVSEKLFF.

This clone was seen only a few times. This chain connects TRBV7-2 to TRBJ2-1; 7 bases fit TRBD2. Germline-derived CDR1 and CDR2 are SGHTA and FQGNSA. J was trimmed by 8 bases and V by 9 bases; bases with no gene match: 4. The CDR3 sequence is 11 residues long. In DNA form, the CDR3 reads TGTGCCAGTAGCGGGTACGATGAGCAGTTCTTC. Translation gives CASSGYDEQFF.

The J gene is TRBJ2-2, the V gene TRBV30, with D perhaps being TRBD1 or TRBD2 (5 bases each). The CDR3 runs 15 residues. Germline loops: CDR1 GTSNPN, CDR2 SVGIG (reference sequence). The ends were cut back, 5 bases at V and 1 base at J, with 14 bases in the middle. CDR3 DNA sequence: TGTGCCTGGCCCCCCGGGACGGGGAACACCGGGGAGCTGTTTTTT. It is translated as CAWPPGTGNTGELFF.

The chain has TRBV7-9 and TRBJ2-1; a possible D gene is TRBD1 (6 bases). The CDR3 contains 15 residues. V lost 1 base and J 5 bases, leaving 12 bases between the germline ends. Germline-derived CDR1 and CDR2 are SEHNR and FQNEAQ (reference sequence). The CDR3 protein is CASSLGLDRNNEQFF. The CDR3 nucleotides read TGTGCCAGCAGCTTAGGGCTGGACAGAAACAATGAGCAGTTCTTC.

This chain links TRBV30 with TRBJ2-1; 11 bases agree with TRBD2. V was clipped by 4 bases and J by 12 bases; unmatched bases: 8. Germline-derived CDR1 and CDR2 are GTSNPN and SVGIG (reference sequence). This CDR3 comprises 13 residues. The CDR3 reads CAWKGLAGGGQFF. CDR3 DNA: TGTGCCTGGAAGGGCCTAGCGGGAGGAGGGCAGTTCTTC.

The V gene is TRBV6-6, the J gene TRBJ1-1; D unresolved. The CDR3 length is 13 residues. CDR1 and CDR2 from the germline V gene are MNHNY and SVGAGI (reference sequence). The V end lost 5 bases, the J end lost 3 bases, and 10 bases lay between the germline ends. This chain's CDR3 is CASSRGLDTEAFF. The CDR3, as DNA: TGTGCCAGCAGTAGAGGGCTGGACACTGAAGCTTTCTTT.

Turning to this clone: This may stem from a read error, because a much larger clone lies one nucleotide away. The same CDR3 is also encoded by other DNA sequences in this sample. CDR3 in amino acids: CASSLYNEQFF. The CDR3 nucleotides read TGTGCCAGCAGCCTCTACAATGAGCAGTTCTTC. The gene calls are TRBV9 and TRBJ2-1; D gene ambiguous. Germline V gene lookup returns CDR1 SGDLS and CDR2 YYNGEE. Trimming took 4 bases from V and 3 from J, leaving 2 bases between them. The CDR3 has 11 amino acids.

A remark on this clone: This CDR3 is also generated by other DNA sequences in the sample. The J gene is TRBJ2-7, the V gene TRBV5-1, with D tentatively TRBD2 (6 bases). V was pared by 4 bases and J by 4 bases, with 9 bases between. This CDR3 contains 12 residues. From germline, CDR1 is SGHRS and CDR2 YFSETQ. The CDR3 DNA reads TGCGCCAGCAGCCTGGAGGGATACGAGCAGTACTTC. Its translation is CASSLEGYEQYF.

The V and J genes are TRBV25-1 and TRBJ2-3; tentative D call: TRBD2 (6 bases). The CDR3 loop spans 15 amino acids. Germline CDR1 is MGHDK and CDR2 is SYGVNS. Trimming removed 5 bases at V and 6 bases at J, with 18 bases between. Here the CDR3 DNA reads TGTGCCAGCAGTTCGCGGGACCTACTACTTGATACGCAGTATTTT. This encodes CASSSRDLLLDTQYF.

There are a few counts of this clone. The chain is built from TRBV9 and TRBJ1-1; no reliable D call. Germline CDR1 SGDLS, CDR2 YYNGEE. The V and J ends lost 1 base and 0 bases respectively, with 13 bases between them. The CDR3 runs 16 residues. CDR3 in amino acids: CASSVFGDPMNTEAFF. In nucleotides, the CDR3 is TGTGCCAGCAGCGTATTTGGGGATCCGATGAACACTGAAGCTTTCTTT.

The V gene is TRBV7-3, the J gene TRBJ2-2, with 7 nucleotides matching TRBD1. The V segment lost 6 bases and the J segment 0 bases; nucleotides outside the gene matches: 4. This CDR3 spans 15 amino acids. Germline values: CDR1 SGHTA, CDR2 FQGTGA. The CDR3 sequence: CASRTTGSNTGELFF. In DNA, the CDR3 is TGTGCCAGCAGGACGACAGGGTCGAACACCGGGGAGCTGTTTTTT.

V usage is TRBV11-2 and J usage is TRBJ2-5; D is unresolved. The CDR3 totals 13 residues. Germline lookup yields CDR1 SGHAT and CDR2 FQNNGV. With 7 bases removed from V and 3 bases from J, the gap between germline ends came to 12 bases. The CDR3, as DNA: TGTGCCAGCACTAGAAAGCCGGAAGAGACCCAGTACTTC. Its translation is CASTRKPEETQYF.

The chain joins TRBV7-9 to TRBJ2-7, with 7 bases fitting TRBD1. The V and J ends lost 5 bases and 2 bases, in that order; junction bases with no gene match: 12. The germline CDR1 and CDR2 sequences are SEHNR and FQNEAQ (reference sequence). The CDR3 contains 16 residues. For the CDR3, the DNA is TGTGCCAGCAGCCATCAACGGACAGGACCTGCCTACGAGCAGTACTTC. This encodes CASSHQRTGPAYEQYF.

V is TRBV7-2 and J is TRBJ2-7; D is uncertain. Trimming pared 1 base from V and 2 bases from J, leaving 6 bases between. The CDR3 sequence is 13 residues long. The germline V gene has CDR1 SGHTA and CDR2 FQGNSA. The CDR3 region is CASSLVGTYEQYF. CDR3 DNA sequence: TGTGCCAGCAGCTTAGTGGGGACCTACGAGCAGTACTTC.

This rearrangement joins TRBV30 to TRBJ1-4, with D unresolved. This CDR3 has 13 amino acids. Trimming removed 4 bases from V and 3 bases from J, with 9 bases in between. Per germline, CDR1 GTSNPN and CDR2 SVGIG (reference sequence). CDR3 residues: CAWKRGPNEKLFF. As DNA, the CDR3 is TGTGCCTGGAAGAGAGGCCCTAATGAAAAACTGTTTTTT.

The chain joins TRBV7-9 to TRBJ2-3, with 14 nucleotides matching TRBD2. V trimming: 5 bases; J trimming: 5 bases; junction bases outside the gene matches: 3. In germline, CDR1 is SEHNR, CDR2 FQNEAQ (reference sequence). The CDR3 runs 15 residues. CDR3 sequence reads: CASSLGTSGGDTQYF. The CDR3 DNA is TGTGCCAGCAGCCTTGGGACTAGCGGGGGAGATACGCAGTATTTT.

V and J are TRBV28 and TRBJ2-5; 7 bases agree with TRBD1. Gene TRBJ2-7 matches the end of the DNA better, so the J call may be wrong. This CDR3 spans 13 amino acids. CDR1 and CDR2 (germline): MDHEN, SYDVKM. The CDR3 protein is CASSDPDRPEQYF. The CDR3 region has the DNA TGTGCCAGCAGTGATCCGGACAGGCCCGAGCAGTACTTC.

This clone was detected a few times. This chain links TRBV29-1 with TRBJ2-2; 7 bases align to TRBD1. The junction had 5 bases not matched to a gene; V was cut back by 1 base and J by 0 bases. CDR3 length equals 16 residues. From germline, CDR1 is SQVTM and CDR2 ANQGSEA. The CDR3 protein is CSVEVGGQPNTGELFF. CDR3 in DNA: TGCAGCGTTGAAGTAGGGGGACAGCCGAACACCGGGGAGCTGTTTTTT.

This clone was seen a handful of times. The gene calls are TRBV11-3 and TRBJ2-1; D is possibly TRBD2 (6 bases). Germline V gene sequence: CDR1 SGHNT, CDR2 YENEEA. V was pared by 4 bases and J by 9 bases, with 16 bases between. This CDR3 comprises 14 residues. In nucleotides, the CDR3 is TGTGCCAGCAGCTACCGGGAGAAGATCGGTGAGCAGTTCTTC. This translates into CASSYREKIGEQFF.

V is TRBV6-5 and J is TRBJ2-5; D remains ambiguous. In germline, CDR1 is MNHEY, CDR2 SVGAGI. The CDR3 spans 15 residues. Deletions cut 6 bases from V and 1 base from J, with 15 bases between. The CDR3 loop reads CASRRFDGFQETQYF. CDR3 in DNA: TGTGCCAGCAGACGCTTCGACGGCTTCCAAGAGACCCAGTACTTC.

This clone was counted only a few times. The rearrangement links TRBV14 to TRBJ2-5; D gene ambiguous. Germline lookup yields CDR1 SGHDN and CDR2 FVKESK. Deletions cut 0 bases from V and 3 bases from J, with 5 bases between. The CDR3 totals 13 residues. Written as DNA, the CDR3 is TGTGCCAGCAGCCAAGATAAGGAAGAGACCCAGTACTTC. Protein product: CASSQDKEETQYF.